Sequencing of this T cell receptor beta chain was carried out in a study of patients and donors after allogeneic stem cell transplantation. TCRdb called the RT-PCR reads again in MiXCR, with one record for every CDR3 protein. The repertoire has roughly 40,000 distinct CDR3 sequences, 25% to 40% of them found once; the top ten carry roughly 78%. Deletions cut 6 bases from V and 1 base from J, with 14 bases between. Germline lookup yields CDR1 MNHEY and CDR2 SVGAGI. The CDR3 consists of 15 residues. V is TRBV6-5 and J is TRBJ2-3; D is possibly TRBD2 (5 bases). The source is a human donor who was either an allogeneic HSCT recipient or a stem cell or donor lymphocyte infusion donor (not recorded which). It is not recorded whose cells these are; they may come from a transplant donor. Sequenced sample: blood, either unsorted or a sorted T cell fraction (not recorded which). CDR3: CASRPSGSGTDTQYF. The DNA of the CDR3 is TGTGCCAGCAGACCTTCGGGTAGCGGCACAGATACGCAGTATTTT.